The source of this TCR beta chain is a study of tumor-infiltrating lymphocytes in primary liver carcinoma. Study outcomes and limitations: Just around 8-25% of top clones spanned all five tumor regions. Tumor samples exhibited a significantly greater top-250-clone fraction than blood samples (p = 0.039). Tumor-blood pairs (like tumor-adjacent pairs) overlapped less than tumor region pairs did.

Taking about 18-31 mg of unsorted bulk tissue, the authors co-extracted RNA and DNA. Donors underwent surgery for histopathologically diagnosed primary liver carcinoma. The V and J ends lost 5 bases and 7 bases respectively, with 27 bases between them. Germline loops: CDR1 MNHNS, CDR2 SASEGT. CDR3 size: 17 residues. Production of TCR beta cDNA used 500 ng total RNA together with a constant-region primer. Nested multiplex PCR, run for three rounds with slightly modified ARM-PCR, yielded TCR beta libraries. A C-beta reverse primer was combined with TRBV1-TRBV30 forward primers in the first two PCR rounds, and each round had ten to eleven cycles. TCRdb reanalysed the multiplex PCR reads using MiXCR and keeps one entry per CDR3 protein. Seen here are approximately 54,000 distinct CDR3 sequences, roughly 77% observed once, and the top ten hold about 25%. This clonotype was found many times. Its antigen remains unknown.

The source is a man aged 35 to 55 with primary liver carcinoma and hepatitis B virus infection. Material: liver tumor tissue from sampling region 2. As to subset: tumor region T2, inferior pole. V gene TRBV6-1 combines with J gene TRBJ2-7; TRBD1 might be the D (6 bases). CDR3 protein: CASSPGHAGPGPREQYF. CDR3 sequence (DNA): TGTGCCAGCAGTCCGGGACACGCAGGACCGGGACCAAGGGAGCAGTACTTC.